Listed below are T cell receptor beta chains from one sample, sequenced in a study of OX40 agonist ivuxolimab in advanced cancers. Assay: immunoSEQ multiplex PCR; the TCRdb copy retains only in-frame clones and omits some. The sample contains some 74,000 clones, 91% of which appear only once. Sample: CD4+ or CD8+ T cells sorted from blood, taken in a trial of the OX40 agonist ivuxolimab. The source of these receptors is an adult with an advanced solid tumor such as melanoma, head and neck, liver or kidney cancer. CDR3s include the opening cysteine and the closing phenylalanine or tryptophan. D genes are given only for firm matches. Clone size is shown for a subset of rows, as once, few, many or a class of expanded clone.

abundance	d_gene	v_gene	j_gene	CDR3aa	CDR3nt
once	-	TRBV5-4	TRBJ1-2	CASSLDSYGYTF	TGTGCCAGCAGCTTGGACTCCTATGGCTACACCTTC
-	TRBD2	TRBV6-5	TRBJ2-5	CASRRGTSSETQYF	TGTGCCAGCAGACGCGGGACTAGCTCGGAGACCCAGTACTTC
-	TRBD1	TRBV28	TRBJ2-7	CASSLVTGVSEQYF	TGTGCCAGCAGTTTGGTGACAGGGGTAAGCGAGCAGTACTTC
once	TRBD2	TRBV7-6	TRBJ2-1	CASNLLAGGPGEQFF	TGTGCCAGCAACCTCCTAGCGGGAGGGCCTGGGGAGCAGTTCTTC
-	-	TRBV27	TRBJ1-2	CASRTVGYGYTF	TGTGCCAGCAGGACAGTGGGGTATGGCTACACCTTC
-	-	TRBV28	TRBJ2-3	CASSLGWAFTSTDTQYF	TGTGCCAGCAGTTTGGGTTGGGCCTTTACTAGCACAGATACGCAGTATTTT
-	-	TRBV5-1	TRBJ2-1	CASSPGIYNEQFF	TGCGCCAGCAGCCCCGGGATTTACAATGAGCAGTTCTTC
-	-	TRBV19	TRBJ2-7	CASSAGSGAYEQYF	TGTGCCAGTAGTGCAGGGTCGGGGGCCTACGAGCAGTACTTC
-	-	TRBV9	TRBJ2-5	CASSVDGQETQYF	TGTGCCAGCAGCGTAGATGGCCAAGAGACCCAGTACTTC
-	TRBD1	TRBV7-9	TRBJ1-6	CASSPGQGKFPLHF	TGTGCCAGCAGCCCAGGACAGGGGAAGTTCCCCCTCCACTTT
-	TRBD1	TRBV7-6	TRBJ2-5	CASSLGTGRQETQYF	TGTGCCAGCAGCTTAGGGACAGGGCGGCAAGAGACCCAGTACTTC
-	-	TRBV4-2	TRBJ2-5	CASKNRGRQETQYF	TGTGCCAGCAAAAACCGGGGCAGACAAGAGACCCAGTACTTC
-	-	TRBV11-2	TRBJ1-5	CASSDIGHSNQPQHF	TGTGCCAGCAGCGACATAGGACATAGCAATCAGCCCCAGCATTTT
-	-	TRBV5-6	TRBJ1-2	CASTRRGAISGGYTF	TGTGCCAGCACCCGGAGGGGAGCGATTTCGGGTGGCTACACCTTC
-	-	TRBV7-9	TRBJ1-1	CASSVMGGNTEAFF	TGTGCCAGCAGCGTGATGGGGGGGAACACTGAAGCTTTCTTT
-	-	TRBV11-3	TRBJ1-2	CASSQNDRLIDYGYTF	TGTGCCAGCAGCCAAAATGACAGACTAATAGACTATGGCTACACCTTC
-	-	TRBV28	TRBJ1-3	CASSLVSGNTIYF	TGTGCCAGCAGTTTGGTCTCTGGAAACACCATATATTTT
-	TRBD1	TRBV28	TRBJ1-1	CASTTGTGATEAFF	TGTGCCAGCACCACCGGGACAGGGGCTACTGAAGCTTTCTTT
-	-	TRBV28	TRBJ2-3	CASSFPLMGGVSADTQYF	TGTGCCAGCAGTTTTCCCCTCATGGGTGGGGTTTCGGCAGATACGCAGTATTTT
few	-	TRBV18	TRBJ2-7	CASSPFEAYEQYF	TGTGCCAGCTCACCATTTGAGGCCTACGAGCAGTACTTC
-	-	TRBV5-4	TRBJ2-1	CASSFSLSYNEQFF	TGTGCCAGCAGCTTCAGTCTCTCCTACAATGAGCAGTTCTTC
-	-	TRBV6-5	TRBJ1-5	CASSYRAANQPQHF	TGTGCCAGCAGCTACCGGGCCGCGAATCAGCCCCAGCATTTT
-	-	TRBV14	TRBJ1-2	CASSQGQNLNYGYTF	TGTGCCAGCAGCCAAGGACAGAACCTTAACTATGGCTACACCTTC
-	TRBD2	TRBV30	TRBJ2-1	CAWSGLAGANEQFF	TGTGCCTGGAGTGGACTAGCGGGAGCTAATGAGCAGTTCTTC
-	-	TRBV4-1	TRBJ1-6	CASGHSPLHF	TGCGCCAGCGGACATTCACCCCTCCACTTT
-	-	TRBV2	TRBJ1-1	CASYPGGWNTEAFF	TGTGCCAGCTACCCGGGGGGCTGGAACACTGAAGCTTTCTTT